This TCR beta chain originates from a study of T cells in narcolepsy. Overall study: Enrolled donors included narcolepsy type 1 or type 2 patients and healthy controls. Study-wide findings and caveats: Comparing one patient's CSF and blood CD4+ clonotypes highlighted HCRT- and TRIB2-specific autoreactive clonotypes. Blood of same and different patients, but not healthy controls, reportedly held recurring autoreactive clonotypes. Some memory CD4+ repertoires had no autoreactive clone sequences.

In its sample, this clone was seen a few times. What it binds is unknown. The protocol was immunoSEQ multiplex PCR, while the TCRdb copy is restricted to in-frame clones and leaves out a portion. Here the sample spans roughly 20,000 clones, 70% to 90% being singletons. The CDR3 runs 13 residues. V was pared by 6 bases and J by 9 bases, with 7 bases of the junction left unmatched. Germline loops: CDR1 MNHEY, CDR2 SVGAGI. J is TRBJ1-2 and V is TRBV6-5, with TRBD1 matching 10 bases. The TCR comes from a human donor in good health. The sample comprised memory (CD45RA-) CD4+ T cells from blood. The CDR3 reads CASSPGQGMRYTF. In DNA, the CDR3 is TGTGCCAGCAGCCCGGGACAGGGGATGCGCTACACCTTC.